The clone carrying this TCR beta chain is a singleton in its sample. Antigen specificity is unknown. Each donor gave one heparinised blood draw averaging about 110 mL. Via the markers CD45RO/CCR7/CD25/CD127/CD95/CD27, stem cell-like memory, regulatory, central memory and naive CD4+ cells were sorted. Each sorted fraction was over 95% pure. This entry is derived from a study of beta chain features in type 1 diabetes. Study at large: The patient and healthy donor groups were comparable for age, gender and cell yields. Findings and limits, study-wide: TCRB CDR3s were moderately but significantly shorter in Type 1 diabetes patients in all four CD4+ subsets.

The CDR3 contains 16 residues. Between the trimmed V and J ends, which lost 2 bases and 2 bases, there was a span of 14 bases. In germline, CDR1 is SGHAT, CDR2 FQNNGV. Every bit of the isolated RNA underwent reverse transcription, so sequencing read expressed TCRB transcripts. Method: immunoSEQ multiplex PCR; TCRdb's copy keeps in-frame clones and lacks some. The data contain over 600,000 clones, around 11% of them singletons. This chain links TRBV11-2 with TRBJ2-3; D may be TRBD2 (6 bases). Sample: naive CD4+ T cells from blood. The source is a man in his thirties or forties with type 1 diabetes. CDR3 DNA sequence: TGTGCCAGCAGCTTAATATGGCGGGGCTTCACAGATACGCAGTATTTT. It encodes CASSLIWRGFTDTQYF.